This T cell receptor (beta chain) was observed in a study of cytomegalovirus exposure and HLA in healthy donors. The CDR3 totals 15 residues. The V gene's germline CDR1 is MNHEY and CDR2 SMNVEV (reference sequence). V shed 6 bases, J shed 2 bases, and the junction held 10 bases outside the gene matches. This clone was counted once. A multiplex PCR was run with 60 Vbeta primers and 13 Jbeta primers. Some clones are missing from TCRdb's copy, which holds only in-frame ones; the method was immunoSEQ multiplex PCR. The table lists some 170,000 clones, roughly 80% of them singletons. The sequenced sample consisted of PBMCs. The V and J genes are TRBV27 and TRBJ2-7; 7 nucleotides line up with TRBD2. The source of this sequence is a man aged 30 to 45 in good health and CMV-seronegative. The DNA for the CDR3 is TGTGCCAGCAGCACCCCGCGGGGGTTTACCTACGAGCAGTACTTC. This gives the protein CASSTPRGFTYEQYF.